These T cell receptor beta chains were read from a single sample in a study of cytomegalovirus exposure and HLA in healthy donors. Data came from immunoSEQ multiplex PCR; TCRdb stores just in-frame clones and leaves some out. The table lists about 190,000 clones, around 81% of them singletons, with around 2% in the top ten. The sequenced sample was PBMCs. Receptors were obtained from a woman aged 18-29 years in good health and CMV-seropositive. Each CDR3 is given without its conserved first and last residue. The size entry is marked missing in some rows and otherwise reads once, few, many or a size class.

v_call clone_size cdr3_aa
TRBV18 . ASSPGAGGNTEAF
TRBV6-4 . ASSEERGGPETQY
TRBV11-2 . ASSLVRGQPAAF
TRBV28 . ASSTVGGRGYT
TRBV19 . ASSLGQGRGQPQH
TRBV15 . ATSRLAGVQETQY
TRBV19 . ASSFIPGGSTGELF
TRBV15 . ATSRGTGATDTQY
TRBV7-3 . ASSVLTSGATYNEQF
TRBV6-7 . ASSYRYPRQGVTGELF
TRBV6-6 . ASSYSMGGPETQY
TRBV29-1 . SVENEGATEAF
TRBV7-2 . ASSRQGADTQY
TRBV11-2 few ASSQRTGGDNTEAF
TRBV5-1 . ASSSTVRGTQY
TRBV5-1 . ASSPGAAGSYEQY
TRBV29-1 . SVEATGADTQY
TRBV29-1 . SVGGRVESR
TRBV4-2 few ASSQDGGGTDTGELF
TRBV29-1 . SAGTGDGYT
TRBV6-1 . ASSEVRGAYNEQF
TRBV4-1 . ASGPMGRQNTEAF
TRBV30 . AWSSDSGNQPQH
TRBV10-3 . AISEETGWGTGELF
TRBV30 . AWSMTGGSYEQY
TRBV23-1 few ASSHGKRGPQNRNIQY
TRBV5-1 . ASCWRENTGELF
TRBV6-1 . ASSDRFSGANEKLF
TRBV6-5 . ASRGRQAKLF
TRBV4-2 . ASSQEGGGAISYEQY
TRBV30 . AWSAGQHNQPQH
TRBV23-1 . ASSQIAPQGAYQETQY
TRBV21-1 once ASSRTPTSGLYQETQY
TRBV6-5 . ASTWGEGYT
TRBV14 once ASGTSGYNEQF
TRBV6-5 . ASSLGTGDTEAF
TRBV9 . ASNPGGVSYNEQF
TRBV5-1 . ASSFDRGGNTEAF
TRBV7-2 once ASSLRGMRAEAF
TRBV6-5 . ASSYSFTGVETQY
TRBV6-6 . ASSPGQGSNQPQH
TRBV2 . ASTSDRSNEQF